These 7 T cell receptor beta chains came from one sample sequenced in a study of T cell responses to AZD1222 COVID-19 vaccine. TCRdb's table, derived via immunoSEQ multiplex PCR, lists solely in-frame clones and lacks some. The top ten clones hold around 3.5% of a sample with about 140,000 clones, more than 85% of them seen once. Sequencing was performed on peripheral blood, taken 28 days after the second AZD1222 dose. Receptors originate from an adult who received the AZD1222 COVID-19 vaccine.

The chain combines TRBV7-9 with TRBJ1-4; D unclear. Germline CDR1 is SEHNR and CDR2 is FQNEAQ (reference sequence). The CDR3 has 16 residues. The V end was cut by 5 bases, the J end by 4 bases, with 17 bases between. The CDR3 DNA follows: TGTGCCAGCAGCCCCCGCTACGCGACTAGTAATGAAAAACTGTTTTTT. Its translation is CASSPRYATSNEKLFF.

V and J are TRBV9 and TRBJ2-7; 8 nucleotides line up with TRBD1. CDR3 length equals 18 residues. V dropped 0 bases and J dropped 3; count of bases not matched to a gene: 14. Germline-derived CDR1 and CDR2 are SGDLS and YYNGEE. The CDR3 protein is CASSVGDFGTGIGYEQYF. The CDR3 nucleotides are TGTGCCAGCAGCGTAGGCGATTTCGGGACAGGAATAGGCTACGAGCAGTACTTC.

In nucleotides, the CDR3 is TGTGCCAGCAGCCCCCGGTTCGGTCAGAACAATGAGCAGTTCTTC. Amino acid sequence: CASSPRFGQNNEQFF. V gene TRBV7-3 combines with J gene TRBJ2-1; D gene unclear. The CDR3 runs 15 residues. Germline assignment: CDR1 SGHTA and CDR2 FQGTGA. Trimming took off 5 bases at V and 5 bases at J, with 16 bases between the two ends.

The chain recombines TRBV27 with TRBJ2-1; no definite D call. The length of the CDR3 is 15 residues. Trimming took 2 bases from V and 0 from J, leaving 8 bases between them. Germline V gives CDR1 MNHEY, CDR2 SMNVEV (reference sequence). DNA for the CDR3: TGTGCCAGCAGTTTAACCCTGAGCTCCTACAATGAGCAGTTCTTC. Translating it yields CASSLTLSSYNEQFF.

The J gene is TRBJ2-7, the V gene TRBV27, with TRBD2 as a possible D gene (5 bases). Germline V gives CDR1 MNHEY, CDR2 SMNVEV (reference sequence). This CDR3 contains 11 residues. V shed 8 bases and J shed 6 bases, with 11 bases lying between them. CDR3 nucleotide sequence: TGTGCCAGCCGGGGTCTAGTCGAGCAGTACTTC. Its protein product is CASRGLVEQYF.

This clone was counted only a few times. The chain uses TRBV5-1 and TRBJ2-1; TRBD2 aligns across 14 bases. Per the germline V gene, CDR1 is SGHRS and CDR2 is YFSETQ. V lost 4 bases and J lost 9; bases outside the gene matches: 6. This CDR3 region has 15 residues. CDR3 DNA sequence: TGCGCCAGCAGCCCCGGGACTAGCGGGAGAATTGAGCAGTTCTTC. Encoded protein: CASSPGTSGRIEQFF. Supplemented by reference TRBV5-1 and TRBJ2-1, the full variable domain reads KAGVTQTPRYLIKTRGQQVTLSCSPISGHRSVSWYQQTPGQGLQFLFEYFSETQRNKGNFPGRFSGRQFSNSRSEMNVSTLELGDSALYLCASSPGTSGRIEQFFGPGTRLTVL.

In nucleotides, the CDR3 is TGTGCCAGCAGCAAAGAGGGGACAGGGTACCGTGGCTACACCTTC. This translates into CASSKEGTGYRGYTF. The chain carries TRBV21-1 and TRBJ1-2; the table's D call of TRBD1 was not tested on the DNA. TRBV21-1 is a recognized pseudogene. The CDR3 totals 15 residues.